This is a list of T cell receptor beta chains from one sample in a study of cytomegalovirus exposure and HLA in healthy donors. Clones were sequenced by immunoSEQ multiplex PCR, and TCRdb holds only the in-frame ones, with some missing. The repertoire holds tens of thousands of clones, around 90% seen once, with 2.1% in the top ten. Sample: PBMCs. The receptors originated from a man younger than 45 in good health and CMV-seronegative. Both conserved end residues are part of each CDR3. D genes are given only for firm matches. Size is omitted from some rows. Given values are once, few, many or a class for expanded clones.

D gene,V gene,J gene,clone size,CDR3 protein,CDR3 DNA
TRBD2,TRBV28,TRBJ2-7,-,CASRRTSGGIYEQYF,TGTGCCAGCAGGAGGACTAGCGGGGGGATCTACGAGCAGTACTTC
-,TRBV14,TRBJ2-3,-,CASSRLGSTDTQYF,TGTGCCAGCAGCCGACTAGGAAGCACAGATACGCAGTATTTT
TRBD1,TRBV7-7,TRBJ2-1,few,CASSPGTGLDEQFF,TGTGCTAGCAGCCCCGGGACAGGGCTGGATGAGCAGTTCTTC
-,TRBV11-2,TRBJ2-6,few,CASSFRGSGANVLTF,TGTGCCAGCAGCTTCCGAGGCTCTGGGGCCAACGTCCTGACTTTC
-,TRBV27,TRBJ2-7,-,CASSLNGGYEQYF,TGTGCCAGCAGTTTAAATGGCGGCTACGAGCAGTACTTC
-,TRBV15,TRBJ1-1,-,CATSRETGSTEAFF,TGTGCCACCAGCAGAGAAACAGGGAGCACTGAAGCTTTCTTT
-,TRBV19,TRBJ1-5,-,CASSLLDQPQHF,TGTGCCAGTAGTCTTCTAGACCAGCCCCAGCATTTT
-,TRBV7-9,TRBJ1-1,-,CASSGVIAVYTEAFF,TGTGCCAGCAGCGGAGTAATAGCGGTTTACACTGAAGCTTTCTTT
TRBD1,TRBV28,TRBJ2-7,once,CASRMRQGAYEQYF,TGTGCCAGCAGAATGAGACAGGGGGCCTACGAGCAGTACTTC
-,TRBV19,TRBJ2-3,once,CASSIFGLADTQYF,TGTGCCAGTAGTATATTCGGGTTGGCAGATACGCAGTATTTT
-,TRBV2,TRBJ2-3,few,CASRLQVYTQYF,TGTGCCAGCAGGCTACAGGTCTATACGCAGTATTTT
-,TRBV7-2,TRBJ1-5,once,CASSLVSGQTNQPQHF,TGTGCCAGCAGCTTAGTCTCCGGACAGACGAATCAGCCCCAGCATTTT
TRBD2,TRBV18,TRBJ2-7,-,CASSLSQAGGADEQYF,TGTGCCAGCTCACTGTCCCAGGCGGGAGGAGCGGACGAGCAGTACTTC
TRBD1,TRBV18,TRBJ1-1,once,CASSPTPGTGGTEAFF,TGTGCCAGCTCACCCACTCCCGGGACAGGGGGAACTGAAGCTTTCTTT
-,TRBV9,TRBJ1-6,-,CASRGLGARIYNSPLHF,TGTGCCAGCAGGGGCTTAGGGGCCCGAATCTATAATTCACCCCTCCACTTT
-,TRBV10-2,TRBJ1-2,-,CASRQGSNYGYTF,TGCGCCAGCAGACAGGGTTCCAACTATGGCTACACCTTC
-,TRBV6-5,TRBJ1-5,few,CASRSGTLDQPQHF,TGTGCCAGCAGATCCGGGACACTTGATCAGCCCCAGCATTTT
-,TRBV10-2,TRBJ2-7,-,CASSDWQGTAEQYF,TGCGCCAGCAGTGACTGGCAGGGGACGGCCGAGCAGTACTTC
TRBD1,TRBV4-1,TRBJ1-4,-,CASSLLTGGISGNEKLFF,TGCGCCAGCAGCCTTCTCACAGGGGGGATCAGCGGTAATGAAAAACTGTTTTTT
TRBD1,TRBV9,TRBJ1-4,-,CASSASNRGSSRREKLFF,TGTGCCAGCAGCGCCTCGAACAGGGGCTCAAGTAGGCGTGAAAAACTGTTTTTT
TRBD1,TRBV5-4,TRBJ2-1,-,CASSLRTGQDEQFF,TGTGCCAGCAGCTTGCGGACAGGGCAGGATGAGCAGTTCTTC
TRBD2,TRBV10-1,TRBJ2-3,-,CASSDSGGYLSTDTQYF,TGCGCCAGCAGTGACAGCGGGGGATACCTCAGCACAGATACGCAGTATTTT
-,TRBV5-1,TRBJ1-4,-,CASSGRTEGDEKLFF,TGCGCCAGCAGCGGTAGGACGGAAGGGGATGAAAAACTGTTTTTT
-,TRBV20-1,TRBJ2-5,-,CSAGTRETQYF,TGCAGTGCGGGGACTCGGGAGACCCAGTACTTC
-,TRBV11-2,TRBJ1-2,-,CASSLTQGIYGYTF,TGTGCCAGCAGCTTAACGCAGGGAATTTATGGCTACACCTTC
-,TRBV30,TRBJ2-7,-,CAWSASWSSYEQYF,TGTGCCTGGAGTGCGAGCTGGAGCTCCTACGAGCAGTACTTC
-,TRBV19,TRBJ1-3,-,CASSVYGQNSGNTIYF,TGTGCCAGTAGCGTCTACGGACAGAACTCTGGAAACACCATATATTTT
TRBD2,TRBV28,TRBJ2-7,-,CASSKPGLASYEQYF,TGTGCCAGCAGTAAACCGGGACTAGCTAGTTACGAGCAGTACTTC
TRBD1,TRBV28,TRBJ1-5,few,CAHGQVLNQPQHF,TGTGCCCACGGACAGGTCCTCAATCAGCCCCAGCATTTT
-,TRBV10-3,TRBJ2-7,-,CAISDFSEQYF,TGTGCCATCAGTGACTTTTCCGAGCAGTACTTC
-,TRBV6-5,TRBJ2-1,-,CASGYRTLANNEQFF,TGTGCCAGCGGGTATAGAACGCTAGCAAACAATGAGCAGTTCTTC
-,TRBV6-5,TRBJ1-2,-,CASSYSAANYGYTF,TGTGCCAGCAGTTACTCCGCAGCTAACTATGGCTACACCTTC
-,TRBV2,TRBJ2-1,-,CASGGTDNEQFF,TGTGCCAGCGGCGGGACAGACAATGAGCAGTTCTTC
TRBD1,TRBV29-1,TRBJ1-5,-,CSVWTGGDQPQHF,TGCAGCGTTTGGACAGGGGGGGATCAGCCCCAGCATTTT
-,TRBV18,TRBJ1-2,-,CASSPLLGSYGYTF,TGTGCCAGCTCACCACTTCTCGGGAGCTATGGCTACACCTTC
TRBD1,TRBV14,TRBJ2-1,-,CASSQDDPGTEYYNEQFF,TGTGCCAGCAGCCAAGATGATCCTGGGACAGAGTACTACAATGAGCAGTTCTTC
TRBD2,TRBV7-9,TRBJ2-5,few,CASSLGLAGGTQYF,TGTGCCAGCAGCTTGGGACTAGCGGGGGGGACCCAGTACTTC
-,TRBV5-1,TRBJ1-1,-,CASSLTRDGDTEAFF,TGCGCCAGCAGCTTGACCAGGGATGGGGACACTGAAGCTTTCTTT
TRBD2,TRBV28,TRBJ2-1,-,CASQLAGVGREQFF,TGTGCCAGCCAACTAGCGGGAGTGGGGCGGGAGCAGTTCTTC
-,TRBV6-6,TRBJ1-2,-,CASSSPGLLGSGYTF,TGTGCCAGCAGTTCCCCAGGACTCCTGGGATCTGGCTACACCTTC
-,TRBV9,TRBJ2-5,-,CASSPTDSQETQYF,TGTGCCAGCAGCCCTACGGACTCACAAGAGACCCAGTACTTC
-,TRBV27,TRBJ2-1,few,CASSLSSYNEQFF,TGTGCCAGCAGTTTGAGCTCCTACAATGAGCAGTTCTTC
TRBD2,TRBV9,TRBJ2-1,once,CASSVASGSGTDNEQFF,TGTGCCAGCAGCGTAGCCTCGGGTAGCGGGACCGACAATGAGCAGTTCTTC
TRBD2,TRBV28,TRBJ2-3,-,CASSRMTLAGGPDTQYF,TGTGCCAGCAGTCGGATGACCCTAGCGGGGGGGCCGGATACGCAGTATTTT
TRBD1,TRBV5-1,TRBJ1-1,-,CASSLGGTGDNEAFF,TGCGCCAGCAGCTTGGGTGGGACAGGGGACAATGAAGCTTTCTTT